The present entry profiles one T cell receptor (beta chain) with its context. What it binds is unknown. This specimen belongs to a study of cytomegalovirus exposure and HLA in healthy donors. Overall study findings and caveats: The study labeled fewer than 200 TCR beta chains cytomegalovirus-associated. Later analysis identified a missense DCLRE1C variant that was linked to TCR beta V- and J-gene trimming. Previous analysis showed most TCR beta V segments were productive about 87% or about 30% of the time.

Both 60 Vbeta primers and 13 Jbeta primers went into the PCR. The method was immunoSEQ multiplex PCR; TCRdb's version includes in-frame clones alone and lacks a portion of them. This sample carries 150,000 to 200,000 clones, approximately 78% of them seen once, and the ten largest clones take 0.96%. Trimming took off 8 bases at V and 1 base at J, with 12 bases between the two ends. CDR3 size: 14 residues. Looked up from germline, CDR1 is SNHLY and CDR2 is FYNNEI. The material sequenced was PBMCs. The V call is TRBV2, the J call TRBJ1-5, with D maybe TRBD1 (6 bases). This clonotype was sampled from a girl aged 2-10 years in good health and CMV-seropositive. The CDR3 spells CASDTQGSNQPQHF. The CDR3 nucleotides are TGTGCCAGCGATACCCAGGGGAGCAATCAGCCCCAGCATTTT.